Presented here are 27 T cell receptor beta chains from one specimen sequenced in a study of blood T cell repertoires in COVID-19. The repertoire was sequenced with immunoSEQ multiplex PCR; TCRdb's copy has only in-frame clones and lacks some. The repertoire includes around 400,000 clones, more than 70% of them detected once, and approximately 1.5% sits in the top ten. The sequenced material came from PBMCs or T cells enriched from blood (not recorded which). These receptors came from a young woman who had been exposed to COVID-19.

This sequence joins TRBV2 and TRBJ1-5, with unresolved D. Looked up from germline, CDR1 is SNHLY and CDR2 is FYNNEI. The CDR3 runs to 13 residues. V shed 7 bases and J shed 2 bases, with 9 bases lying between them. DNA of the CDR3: TGTGCCAGCAACGGTATGGGCAATCAGCCCCAGCATTTT. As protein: CASNGMGNQPQHF.

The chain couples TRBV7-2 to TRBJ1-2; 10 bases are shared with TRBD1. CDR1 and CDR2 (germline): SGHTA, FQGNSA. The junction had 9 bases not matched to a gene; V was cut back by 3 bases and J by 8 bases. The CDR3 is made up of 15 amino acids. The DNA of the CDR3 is TGTGCCAGCAGCTTGGACAGGGGGTTATCAGGCGGCTACACCTTC. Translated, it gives CASSLDRGLSGGYTF. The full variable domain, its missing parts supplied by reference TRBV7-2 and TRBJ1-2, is GAGVSQSPSNKVTEKGKDVELRCDPISGHTALYWYRQSLGQGLEFLIYFQGNSAPDKSGLPSDRFSAERTGGSVSTLTIQRTQQEDSAVYLCASSLDRGLSGGYTFGSGTRLTVV.

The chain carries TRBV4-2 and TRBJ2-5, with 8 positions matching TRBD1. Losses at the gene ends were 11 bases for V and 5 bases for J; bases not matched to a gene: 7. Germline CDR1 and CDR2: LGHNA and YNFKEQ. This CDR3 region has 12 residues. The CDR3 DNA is TGTGCCTGCGGTACAGGGGGGGAGACCCAGTACTTC. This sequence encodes CACGTGGETQYF.

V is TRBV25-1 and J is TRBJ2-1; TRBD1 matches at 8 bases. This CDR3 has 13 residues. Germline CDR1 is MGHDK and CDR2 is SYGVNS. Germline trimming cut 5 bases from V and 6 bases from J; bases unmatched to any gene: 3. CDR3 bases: TGTGCCAGCAGTAGACAGGGGCTCAATGAGCAGTTCTTC. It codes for CASSRQGLNEQFF.

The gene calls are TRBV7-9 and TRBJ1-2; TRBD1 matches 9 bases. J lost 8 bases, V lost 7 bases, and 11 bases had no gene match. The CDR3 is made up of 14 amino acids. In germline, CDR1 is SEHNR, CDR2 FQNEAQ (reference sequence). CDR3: CASTKTGQGGGYTF. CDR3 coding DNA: TGTGCCAGCACCAAAACGGGACAGGGCGGGGGCTACACCTTC.

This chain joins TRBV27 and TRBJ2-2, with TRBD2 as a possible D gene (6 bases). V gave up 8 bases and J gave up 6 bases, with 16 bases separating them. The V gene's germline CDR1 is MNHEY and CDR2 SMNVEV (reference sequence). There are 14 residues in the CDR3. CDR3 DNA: TGTGCCAGCCCTCTTTGGGGGGACCCCGGGGAGCTGTTTTTT. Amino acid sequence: CASPLWGDPGELFF.

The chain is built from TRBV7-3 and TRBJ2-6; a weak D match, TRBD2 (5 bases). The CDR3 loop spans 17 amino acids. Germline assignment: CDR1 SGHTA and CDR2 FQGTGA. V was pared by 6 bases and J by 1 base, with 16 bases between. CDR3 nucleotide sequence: TGTGCCAGCAGTCTCCATTTAGGCGGGTCTGGGGCCAACGTCCTGACTTTC. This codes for CASSLHLGGSGANVLTF.

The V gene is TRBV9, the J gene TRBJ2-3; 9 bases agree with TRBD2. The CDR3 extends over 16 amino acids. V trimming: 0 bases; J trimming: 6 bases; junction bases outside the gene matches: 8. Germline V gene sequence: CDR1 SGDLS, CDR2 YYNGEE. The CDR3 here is CASSVGGGGAADTQYF. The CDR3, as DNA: TGTGCCAGCAGCGTAGGTGGCGGGGGGGCCGCGGATACGCAGTATTTT.

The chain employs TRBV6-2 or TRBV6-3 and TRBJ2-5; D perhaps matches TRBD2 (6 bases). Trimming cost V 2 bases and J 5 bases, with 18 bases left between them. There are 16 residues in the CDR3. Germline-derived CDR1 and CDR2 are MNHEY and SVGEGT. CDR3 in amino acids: CASSYPGTYPGETQYF. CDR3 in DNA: TGTGCCAGCAGTTACCCCGGGACTTACCCCGGGGAGACCCAGTACTTC.

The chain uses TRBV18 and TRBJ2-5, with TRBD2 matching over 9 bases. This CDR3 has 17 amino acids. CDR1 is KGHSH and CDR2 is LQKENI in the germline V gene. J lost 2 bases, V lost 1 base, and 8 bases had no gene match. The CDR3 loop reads CASSPLRGGYSQETQYF. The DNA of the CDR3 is TGTGCCAGCTCACCACTGCGGGGGGGTTATAGTCAAGAGACCCAGTACTTC.

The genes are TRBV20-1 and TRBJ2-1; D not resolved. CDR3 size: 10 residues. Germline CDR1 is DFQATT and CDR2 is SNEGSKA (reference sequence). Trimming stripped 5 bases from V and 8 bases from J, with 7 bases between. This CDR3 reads CSALWYEQFF. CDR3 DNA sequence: TGCAGTGCTCTATGGTATGAGCAGTTCTTC.

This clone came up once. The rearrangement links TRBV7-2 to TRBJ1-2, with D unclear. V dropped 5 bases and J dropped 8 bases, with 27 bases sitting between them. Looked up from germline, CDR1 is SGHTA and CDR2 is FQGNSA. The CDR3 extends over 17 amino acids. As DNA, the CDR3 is TGTGCCAGCAGCCCTACAACAGCCGGCACCGGCGGGGAGGGCTACACCTTC. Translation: CASSPTTAGTGGEGYTF.

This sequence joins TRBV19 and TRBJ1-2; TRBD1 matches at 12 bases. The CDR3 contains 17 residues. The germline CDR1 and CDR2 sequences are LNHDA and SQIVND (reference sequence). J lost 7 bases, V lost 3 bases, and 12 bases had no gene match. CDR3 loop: CASSITGTGGVRGGYTF. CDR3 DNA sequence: TGTGCCAGTAGTATCACCGGGACAGGGGGCGTTCGCGGTGGCTACACCTTC.

CDR3 sequence: CASSVTGTYEQYF. DNA for the CDR3: TGTGCCAGTAGTGTGACAGGAACCTACGAGCAGTACTTC. The chain links TRBV19 to TRBJ2-7, with D perhaps matching TRBD1 (6 bases). Germline CDR1 and CDR2: LNHDA and SQIVND (reference sequence). V was clipped by 5 bases and J by 2 bases, with 10 bases between them. The CDR3 extends over 13 amino acids.

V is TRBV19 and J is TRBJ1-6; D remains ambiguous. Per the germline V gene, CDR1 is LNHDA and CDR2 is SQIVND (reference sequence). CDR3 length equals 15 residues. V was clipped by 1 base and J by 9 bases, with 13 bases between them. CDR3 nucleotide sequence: TGTGCCAGTAGTATAGGCCTGGACTCGAGTTCACCCCTCCACTTT. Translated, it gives CASSIGLDSSSPLHF. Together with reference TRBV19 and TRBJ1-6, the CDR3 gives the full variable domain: DGGITQSPKYLFRKEGQNVTLSCEQNLNHDAMYWYRQDPGQGLRLIYYSQIVNDFQKGDIAEGYSVSREKKESFPLTVTSAQKNPTAFYLCASSIGLDSSSPLHFGNGTRLTVT.

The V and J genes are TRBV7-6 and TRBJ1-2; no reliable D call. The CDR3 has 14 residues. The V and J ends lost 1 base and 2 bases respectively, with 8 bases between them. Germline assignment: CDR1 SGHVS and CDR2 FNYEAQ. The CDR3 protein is CASSLGTGNYGYTF. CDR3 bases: TGTGCCAGCAGCTTAGGGACGGGGAACTATGGCTACACCTTC.

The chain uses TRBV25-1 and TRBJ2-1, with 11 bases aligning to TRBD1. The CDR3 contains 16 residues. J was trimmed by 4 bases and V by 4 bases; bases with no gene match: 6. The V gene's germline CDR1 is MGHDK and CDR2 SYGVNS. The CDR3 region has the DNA TGTGCCAGCAGTGCCATAGGGACAGGGGGTTACAATGAGCAGTTCTTC. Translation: CASSAIGTGGYNEQFF. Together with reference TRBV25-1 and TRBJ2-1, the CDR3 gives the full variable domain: EADIYQTPRYLVIGTGKKITLECSQTMGHDKMYWYQQDPGMELHLIHYSYGVNSTEKGDLSSESTVSRIRTEHFPLTLESARPSHTSQYLCASSAIGTGGYNEQFFGPGTRLTVL.

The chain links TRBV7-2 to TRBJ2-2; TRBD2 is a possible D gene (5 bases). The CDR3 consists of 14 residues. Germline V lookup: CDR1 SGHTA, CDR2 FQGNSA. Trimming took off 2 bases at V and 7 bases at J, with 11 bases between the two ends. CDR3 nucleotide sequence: TGTGCCAGCAGCTTATTCGGGGTGGGCGGGGAGCTGTTTTTT. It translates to CASSLFGVGGELFF.

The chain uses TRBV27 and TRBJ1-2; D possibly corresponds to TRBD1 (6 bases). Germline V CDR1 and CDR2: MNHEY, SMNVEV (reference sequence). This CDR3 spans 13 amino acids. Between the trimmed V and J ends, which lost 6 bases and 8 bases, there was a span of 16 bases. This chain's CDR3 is CASSPWGGVGYTF. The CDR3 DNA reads TGTGCCAGCAGCCCGTGGGGGGGCGTCGGCTACACCTTC.

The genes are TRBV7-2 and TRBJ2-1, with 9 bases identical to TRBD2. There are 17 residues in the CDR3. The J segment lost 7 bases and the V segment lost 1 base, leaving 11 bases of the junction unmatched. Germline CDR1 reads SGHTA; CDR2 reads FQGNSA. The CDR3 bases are TGTGCCAGCAGCTTAGTAGGGCGGGGGGGCCTATCGAATGAGCAGTTCTTC. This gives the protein CASSLVGRGGLSNEQFF.

The CDR3 coding sequence is TGCAGCGTTGCCAGGCTAGCGGGACCCGGGGGCCGGGAGCTGTTTTTT. Translation: CSVARLAGPGGRELFF. The rearrangement joins TRBV29-1 to TRBJ2-2, with 9 bases aligning to TRBD2. With V trimmed by 4 bases and J by 9 bases, 15 bases remained unmatched. Germline CDR1 SQVTM, CDR2 ANQGSEA. The CDR3 extends over 16 amino acids.

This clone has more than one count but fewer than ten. The CDR3 sequence is CASSPDSRGPYGPLHF. The CDR3 coding sequence is TGTGCCAGCAGCCCAGACAGCAGGGGACCCTACGGGCCCCTCCACTTT. This chain uses TRBV4-2 with TRBJ1-6; TRBD1 is a possible D gene (6 bases). This CDR3 is 16 amino acids long. V shed 4 bases and J shed 13 bases, with 23 bases lying between them. Looked up from germline, CDR1 is LGHNA and CDR2 is YNFKEQ.

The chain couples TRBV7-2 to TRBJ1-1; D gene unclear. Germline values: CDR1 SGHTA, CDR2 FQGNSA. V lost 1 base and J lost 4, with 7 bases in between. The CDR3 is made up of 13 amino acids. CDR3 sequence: CASSLERSTEAFF. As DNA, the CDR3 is TGTGCCAGCAGCTTAGAGAGGAGCACTGAAGCTTTCTTT.

CDR3 residues: CASSQDPRLAGGHEQYF. CDR3 bases: TGTGCCAGCAGCCAAGATCCCCGACTAGCGGGGGGCCACGAGCAGTACTTC. V is TRBV4-2 and J is TRBJ2-7; 13 nucleotides align to TRBD2. V was clipped by 0 bases and J by 5 bases; unmatched bases: 7. This CDR3 comprises 17 residues. Germline V gene data show CDR1 as LGHNA and CDR2 as YNFKEQ.

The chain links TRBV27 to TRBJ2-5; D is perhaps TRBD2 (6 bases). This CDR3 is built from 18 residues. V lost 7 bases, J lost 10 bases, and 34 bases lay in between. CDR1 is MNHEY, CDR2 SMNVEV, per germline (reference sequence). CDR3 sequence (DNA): TGTGCCAGCAAATCGCTATCCCTAGGGGACTCAGACCATGGGGGCCAGTACTTC. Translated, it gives CASKSLSLGDSDHGGQYF.

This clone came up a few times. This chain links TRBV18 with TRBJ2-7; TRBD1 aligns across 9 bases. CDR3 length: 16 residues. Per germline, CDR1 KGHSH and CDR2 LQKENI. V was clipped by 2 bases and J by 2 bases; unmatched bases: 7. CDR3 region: CASSPTRGTGTYEQYF. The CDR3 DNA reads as TGTGCCAGCTCACCAACTCGCGGGACAGGGACCTACGAGCAGTACTTC. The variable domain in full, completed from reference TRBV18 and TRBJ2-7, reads NAGVMQNPRHLVRRRGQEARLRCSPMKGHSHVYWYRQLPEEGLKFMVYLQKENIIDESGMPKERFSAEFPKEGPSILRIQQVVRGDSAAYFCASSPTRGTGTYEQYFGPGTRLTVT.

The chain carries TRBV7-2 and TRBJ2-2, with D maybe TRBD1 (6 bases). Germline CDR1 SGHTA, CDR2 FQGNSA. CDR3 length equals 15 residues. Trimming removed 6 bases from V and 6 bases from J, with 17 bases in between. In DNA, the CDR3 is TGTGCCAGCAGTCTTCAGGGGCTGGGGGCCGGGGAGCTGTTTTTT. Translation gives CASSLQGLGAGELFF.